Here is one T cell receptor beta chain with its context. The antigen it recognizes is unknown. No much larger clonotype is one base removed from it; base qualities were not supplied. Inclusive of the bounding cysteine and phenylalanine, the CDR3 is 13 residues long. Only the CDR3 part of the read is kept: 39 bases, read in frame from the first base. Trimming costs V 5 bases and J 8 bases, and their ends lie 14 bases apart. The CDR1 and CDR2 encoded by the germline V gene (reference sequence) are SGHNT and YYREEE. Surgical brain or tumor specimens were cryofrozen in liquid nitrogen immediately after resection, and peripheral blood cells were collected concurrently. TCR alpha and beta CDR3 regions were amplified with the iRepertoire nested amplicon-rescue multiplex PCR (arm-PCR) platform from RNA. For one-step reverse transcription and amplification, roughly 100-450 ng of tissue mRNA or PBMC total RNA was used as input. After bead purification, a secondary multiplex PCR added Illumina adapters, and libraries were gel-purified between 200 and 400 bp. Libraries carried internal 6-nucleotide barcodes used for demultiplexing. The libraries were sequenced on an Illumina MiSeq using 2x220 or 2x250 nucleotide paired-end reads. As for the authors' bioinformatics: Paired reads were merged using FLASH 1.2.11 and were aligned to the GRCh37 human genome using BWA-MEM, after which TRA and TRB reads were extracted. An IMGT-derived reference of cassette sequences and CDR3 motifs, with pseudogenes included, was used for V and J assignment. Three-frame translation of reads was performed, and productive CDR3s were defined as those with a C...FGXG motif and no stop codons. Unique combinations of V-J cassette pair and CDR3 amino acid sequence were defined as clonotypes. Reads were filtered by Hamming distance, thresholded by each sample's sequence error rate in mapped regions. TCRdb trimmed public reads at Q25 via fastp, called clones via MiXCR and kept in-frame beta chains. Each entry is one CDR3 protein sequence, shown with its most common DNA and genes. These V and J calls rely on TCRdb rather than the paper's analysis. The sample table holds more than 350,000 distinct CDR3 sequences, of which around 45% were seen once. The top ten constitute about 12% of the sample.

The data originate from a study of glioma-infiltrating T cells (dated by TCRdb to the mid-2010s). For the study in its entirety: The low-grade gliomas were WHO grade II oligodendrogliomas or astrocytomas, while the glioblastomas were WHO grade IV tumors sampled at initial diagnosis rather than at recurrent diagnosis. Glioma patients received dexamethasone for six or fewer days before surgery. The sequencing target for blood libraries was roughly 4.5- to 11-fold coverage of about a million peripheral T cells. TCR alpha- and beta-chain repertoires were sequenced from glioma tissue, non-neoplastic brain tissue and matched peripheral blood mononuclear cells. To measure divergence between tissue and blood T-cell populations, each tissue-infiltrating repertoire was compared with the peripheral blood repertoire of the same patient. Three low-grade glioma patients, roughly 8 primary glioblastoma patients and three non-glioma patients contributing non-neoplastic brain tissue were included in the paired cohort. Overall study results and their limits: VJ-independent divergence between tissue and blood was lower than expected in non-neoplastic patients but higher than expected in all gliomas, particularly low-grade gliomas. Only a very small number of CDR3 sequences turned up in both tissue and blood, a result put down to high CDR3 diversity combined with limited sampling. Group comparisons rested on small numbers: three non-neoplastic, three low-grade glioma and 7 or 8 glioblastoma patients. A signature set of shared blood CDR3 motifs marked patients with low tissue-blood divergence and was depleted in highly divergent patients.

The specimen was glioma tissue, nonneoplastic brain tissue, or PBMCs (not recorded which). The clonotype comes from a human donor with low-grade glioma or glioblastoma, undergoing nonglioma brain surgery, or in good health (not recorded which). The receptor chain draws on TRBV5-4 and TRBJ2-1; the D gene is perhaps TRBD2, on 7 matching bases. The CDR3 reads CASRSTGRDEQFF. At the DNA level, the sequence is TGTGCCAGCAGGTCCACAGGGAGGGATGAGCAGTTCTTC. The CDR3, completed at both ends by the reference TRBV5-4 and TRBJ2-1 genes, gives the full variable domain ETGVTQSPTHLIKTRGQQVTLRCSSQSGHNTVSWYQQALGQGPQFIFQYYREEENGRGNFPPRFSGLQFPNYSSELNVNALELDDSALYLCASRSTGRDEQFFGPGTRLTVL.